A selection of T cell receptor beta chains follows, all from one sample in a study of cytotoxic CD8 clonotypes in ibrutinib-treated CLL. Some clones are missing from TCRdb's copy, which holds only in-frame ones; the method was immunoSEQ multiplex PCR. The table records 150,000 or so clones, approximately 75% of them present only once. This specimen consisted of PBMCs, obtained after 12 months of ibrutinib treatment. The receptors derive from a human donor with chronic lymphocytic leukemia. CDR3s include the opening cysteine and the closing phenylalanine or tryptophan. A D gene is named only where the DNA matches it firmly. Clone size appears in some rows only: once, few, many, or a class for an expanded clone.

v_call,j_call,clone_size,d_call,cdr3_aa,cdr3_nt
TRBV11-3,TRBJ2-7,once,TRBD2,CASSLWGGTYEQYF,TGTGCCAGCAGCCTCTGGGGGGGAACCTACGAGCAGTACTTC
TRBV11-2,TRBJ1-3,once,NA,CASSLAAGNTIYF,TGTGCCAGCAGCCTTGCGGCTGGAAACACCATATATTTT
TRBV5-6,TRBJ1-5,NA,TRBD1,CASSGQGNQPQHF,TGTGCCAGCAGCGGACAGGGCAATCAGCCCCAGCATTTT
TRBV13,TRBJ2-3,NA,NA,CASSSGLSGVYF,TGTGCCAGCAGCTCGGGCCTGTCGGGCGTCTATTTT
TRBV6-1,TRBJ2-3,once,NA,CASTKQGNTQYF,TGTGCCAGCACCAAACAGGGAAATACGCAGTATTTT
TRBV5-1,TRBJ1-5,NA,NA,CASSLSANTGPQHF,TGCGCCAGCAGCTTAAGCGCTAATACAGGGCCCCAGCATTTT
TRBV12-5,TRBJ2-3,NA,NA,CASGLDRDWDTDTQYF,TGTGCTAGTGGTTTGGATCGGGACTGGGACACAGATACGCAGTATTTT
TRBV7-2,TRBJ1-1,NA,TRBD1,CASSFDRGVTEAFF,TGTGCCAGCAGCTTTGACAGGGGTGTTACTGAAGCTTTCTTT
TRBV7-2,TRBJ2-1,NA,NA,CASSLARYNEQFF,TGTGCCAGCAGCTTAGCACGGTACAATGAGCAGTTCTTC
TRBV4-1,TRBJ2-7,NA,TRBD1,CASSQGQGAYEQYF,TGCGCCAGCAGCCAAGGTCAGGGGGCCTACGAGCAGTACTTC
TRBV30,TRBJ1-2,NA,TRBD1,CAWSADRAGGYTF,TGTGCCTGGAGTGCGGACAGGGCGGGAGGCTACACCTTC
TRBV6-6,TRBJ1-4,few,NA,CASSYSRSGNEKLFF,TGTGCCAGCAGTTACTCACGGTCGGGGAATGAAAAACTGTTTTTT
TRBV5-1,TRBJ1-4,few,NA,CASSPRGGIGEKLFF,TGCGCCAGCAGCCCCCGGGGGGGGATTGGAGAAAAACTGTTTTTT
TRBV5-5,TRBJ2-1,NA,NA,CASSLFLTAINNEQFF,TGTGCCAGCAGCTTGTTTTTAACAGCCATAAACAATGAGCAGTTCTTC
TRBV6-6,TRBJ2-7,NA,TRBD2,CASSYGGGEQYF,TGTGCCAGCAGTTACGGGGGGGGCGAGCAGTACTTC
TRBV27,TRBJ2-2,NA,NA,CASKGGTGELFF,TGTGCCAGCAAGGGAGGCACCGGGGAGCTGTTTTTT
TRBV27,TRBJ1-2,NA,NA,CASRLGTYGYTF,TGTGCCAGCAGACTCGGGACATATGGCTACACCTTC
TRBV5-1,TRBJ2-1,NA,TRBD2,CASSAGGPSNEQFF,TGCGCCAGCAGCGCGGGGGGGCCAAGCAATGAGCAGTTCTTC
TRBV7-2,TRBJ1-5,NA,NA,CASSLGLISNQPQHF,TGTGCCAGCAGCCTGGGACTGATCAGCAATCAGCCCCAGCATTTT
TRBV28,TRBJ1-5,few,NA,CASSFEAQPQHF,TGTGCCAGCAGTTTCGAAGCCCAGCCCCAGCATTTT
TRBV11-3,TRBJ1-5,NA,NA,CASSLGSNQPQHF,TGTGCCAGCAGCTTAGGTTCCAATCAGCCCCAGCATTTT
TRBV6-5,TRBJ1-3,NA,NA,CASSQPSEGHTIYF,TGTGCCAGCAGTCAGCCGAGTGAGGGGCACACCATATATTTT
TRBV18,TRBJ1-1,NA,TRBD1,CASSPTTGRNTEAFF,TGTGCCAGCTCACCAACGACAGGGAGGAACACTGAAGCTTTCTTT
TRBV27,TRBJ2-1,NA,NA,CASSNLNEQFF,TGTGCCAGCAGTAACCTCAATGAGCAGTTCTTC
TRBV5-6,TRBJ2-2,NA,NA,CASSLPGQGENTGELFF,TGTGCCAGCAGCTTGCCGGGGCAGGGCGAGAACACCGGGGAGCTGTTTTTT
TRBV7-6,TRBJ2-1,NA,NA,CASSLFMEQFF,TGTGCCAGCAGCTTGTTTATGGAGCAGTTCTTC
TRBV4-1,TRBJ1-3,NA,NA,CASSQPNADTIYF,TGCGCCAGCAGCCAACCGAACGCGGACACCATATATTTT
TRBV19,TRBJ1-3,few,NA,CASSTGGSGNTIYF,TGTGCCAGTAGTACTGGGGGGTCTGGAAACACCATATATTTT
TRBV7-3,TRBJ2-3,once,NA,CASSFLGGGDTQYF,TGTGCCAGCAGCTTTTTGGGAGGGGGAGATACGCAGTATTTT
TRBV4-1,TRBJ2-7,NA,NA,CASSRGDTSYEQYF,TGCGCCAGCAGCCGGGGGGACACCTCCTACGAGCAGTACTTC
TRBV5-1,TRBJ2-7,NA,TRBD1,CASSLSGQGGYEQYF,TGCGCCAGCAGCTTGTCAGGACAGGGGGGCTACGAGCAGTACTTC
TRBV9,TRBJ1-2,NA,NA,CASSVNPRDAYYGYTF,TGTGCCAGCAGCGTGAACCCCCGGGACGCGTACTATGGCTACACCTTC
TRBV11-1,TRBJ2-2,NA,NA,CASSFHRDTGELFF,TGTGCCAGCAGCTTTCACAGGGATACCGGGGAGCTGTTTTTT
TRBV19,TRBJ1-4,once,NA,CASRPRGTVLQKLFF,TGTGCCAGTAGGCCTCGAGGGACGGTCCTGCAAAAACTGTTTTTT
TRBV11-2,TRBJ2-7,NA,NA,CASSSVNEQYF,TGTGCCAGCAGCTCGGTAAACGAGCAGTACTTC
TRBV29-1,TRBJ1-1,NA,NA,CSVVRGGVKPEAFF,TGCAGCGTTGTTCGGGGGGGCGTAAAACCCGAAGCTTTCTTT
TRBV18,TRBJ2-1,NA,TRBD1,CASSPPTGGARNEQFF,TGTGCCAGCTCACCACCGACAGGGGGGGCGCGCAATGAGCAGTTCTTC
TRBV2,TRBJ1-1,once,TRBD1,CASSEFPGQAFTEAFF,TGTGCCAGCAGTGAGTTTCCGGGACAGGCCTTCACTGAAGCTTTCTTT
TRBV15,TRBJ1-5,once,NA,CATSRGKPSTQPQHF,TGTGCCACCAGCAGAGGAAAACCCTCTACTCAGCCCCAGCATTTT
TRBV25-1,TRBJ2-7,once,TRBD2,CASSEYQERGYEQYF,TGTGCCAGCAGTGAATATCAGGAGCGGGGCTACGAGCAGTACTTC
TRBV4-3,TRBJ2-3,NA,NA,CASSQLTGTQGLTDTQYF,TGCGCCAGCAGCCAACTCACAGGAACCCAGGGCCTTACAGATACGCAGTATTTT
TRBV2,TRBJ2-7,NA,NA,CASTSGTGAYEQYF,TGTGCCAGTACCTCCGGGACCGGTGCCTACGAGCAGTACTTC
TRBV7-6,TRBJ2-7,few,TRBD1,CASSATTGGDYEQYF,TGTGCCAGCAGCGCCACGACAGGGGGGGACTACGAGCAGTACTTC
TRBV5-4,TRBJ2-3,NA,NA,CASSQRIGAQSTDTQYF,TGTGCCAGCAGCCAAAGGATCGGCGCTCAGAGCACAGATACGCAGTATTTT
TRBV5-4,TRBJ2-2,NA,NA,CAGQGGLGELFF,TGTGCCGGACAGGGAGGGTTAGGGGAGCTGTTTTTT
TRBV11-3,TRBJ1-1,NA,NA,CASSLVGTGNTEAFF,TGTGCCAGCAGCTTAGTTGGGACGGGAAACACTGAAGCTTTCTTT
TRBV4-2,TRBJ2-7,NA,TRBD2,CASSQVAGGPTSYEQYF,TGTGCCAGCAGCCAAGTAGCGGGAGGGCCCACCTCCTACGAGCAGTACTTC
TRBV6-1,TRBJ1-2,NA,NA,CASRSPYADGYTF,TGTGCCAGCAGGTCCCCATATGCAGATGGCTACACCTTC
TRBV30,TRBJ2-1,NA,NA,CAWTSSSYNEQFF,TGTGCCTGGACTTCAAGCTCCTACAATGAGCAGTTCTTC
TRBV7-9,TRBJ1-6,NA,NA,CASSPPGGDSPLHF,TGTGCCAGCAGCCCGCCTGGAGGGGATTCACCCCTCCACTTT